The clone carrying this T cell receptor (beta chain) was counted a single time. Antigen: not known. The sample originates from a study of T cells in Graves' hyperthyroidism and ophthalmopathy. Study outcomes and limitations: Blood also carried most thyroid clonotypes expanded above 0.001.

V gave up 5 bases and J gave up 4 bases, with 20 bases separating them. The CDR3 extends over 16 amino acids. Germline CDR1 KGHSH, CDR2 LQKENI. Amplification of TCR beta CDR3 regions was performed using RNA transcripts as template. The HTBI primer set drove a first-round RT-PCR of the TCR CDR3. Using its own MiXCR run on the multiplex PCR reads, TCRdb lists one record per CDR3 protein. The table shows more than 650,000 distinct CDR3 sequences, with around 15% occurring only once. This sequence originates from a woman under 30 with Graves' hyperthyroidism. The rearrangement links TRBV18 to TRBJ2-5, with D possibly being TRBD2 (6 bases). The specimen was blood. The CDR3 DNA is TGTGCCAGCTCATCCCTAGCGAGGGATATCTCAGAGACCCAGTACTTC. Translation: CASSSLARDISETQYF.